The clone carrying this TCR beta chain was seen at least ten times. Its cognate antigen is unknown. V trimming: 5 bases; J trimming: 3 bases; junction bases outside the gene matches: 10. This CDR3 spans 16 amino acids. The germline V gene encodes CDR1 DFQATT and CDR2 SNEGSKA (reference sequence). The method for making cDNA was 5'RACE, and it used 10-nucleotide random UMIs. TCRdb reprocessed the 5' RACE reads via MiXCR and lists one record per CDR3 protein. This table has about 45,000 distinct CDR3 sequences, less than 15% appearing once. These data originate in a study of neurological immune-mediated disorders. Whole-study findings and limits: Subjects shared no identical expanded-clone CDR3 amino acid sequences, suggesting private TCR-beta repertoires in all groups. The study found the most TCR clonal expansion in HTLV-1-associated myelopathy and the least in multiple sclerosis, below healthy controls.

Time point noted: longitudinal time-point 3. Sequencing input: PBMCs. The TCR originated in a man aged 25 to 40 in good health. This chain joins TRBV20-1 and TRBJ2-1; TRBD2 matches 10 bases. The CDR3 bases are TGCAGTGCTGGACTCAGGACTAGCGGTTACTACAATGAGCAGTTCTTC. Amino acids: CSAGLRTSGYYNEQFF.